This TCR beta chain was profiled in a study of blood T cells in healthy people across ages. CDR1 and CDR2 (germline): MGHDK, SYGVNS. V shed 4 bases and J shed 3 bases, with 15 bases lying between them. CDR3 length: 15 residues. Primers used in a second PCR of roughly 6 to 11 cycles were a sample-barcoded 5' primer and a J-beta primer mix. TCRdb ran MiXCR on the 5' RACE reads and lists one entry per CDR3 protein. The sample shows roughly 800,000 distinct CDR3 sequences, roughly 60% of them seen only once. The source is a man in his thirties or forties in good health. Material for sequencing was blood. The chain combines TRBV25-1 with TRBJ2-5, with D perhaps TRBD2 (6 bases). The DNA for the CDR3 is TGTGCCAGCAGTGTTGTTCGTGGAGGGGAAGAGACCCAGTACTTC. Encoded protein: CASSVVRGGEETQYF.